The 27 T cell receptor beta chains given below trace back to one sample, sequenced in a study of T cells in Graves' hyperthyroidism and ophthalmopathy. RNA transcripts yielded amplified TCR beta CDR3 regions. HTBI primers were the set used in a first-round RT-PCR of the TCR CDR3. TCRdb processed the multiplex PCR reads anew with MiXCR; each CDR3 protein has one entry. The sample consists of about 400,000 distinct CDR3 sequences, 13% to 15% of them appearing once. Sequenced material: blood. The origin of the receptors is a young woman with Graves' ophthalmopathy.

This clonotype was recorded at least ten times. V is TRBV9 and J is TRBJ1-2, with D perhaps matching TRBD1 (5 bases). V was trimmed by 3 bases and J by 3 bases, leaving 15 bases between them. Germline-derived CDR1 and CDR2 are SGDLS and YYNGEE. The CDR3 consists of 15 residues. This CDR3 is CASSAGSTVDYGYTF. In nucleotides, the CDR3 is TGTGCCAGCAGCGCAGGGTCGACAGTGGACTATGGCTACACCTTC.

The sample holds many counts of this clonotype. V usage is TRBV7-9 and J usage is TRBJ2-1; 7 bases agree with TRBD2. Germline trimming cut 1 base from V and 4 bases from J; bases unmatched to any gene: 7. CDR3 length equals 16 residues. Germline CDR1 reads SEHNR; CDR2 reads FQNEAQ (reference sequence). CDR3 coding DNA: TGTGCCAGCAGCTTAGGCGGGGGAACCCAATACAATGAGCAGTTCTTC. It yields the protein CASSLGGGTQYNEQFF.

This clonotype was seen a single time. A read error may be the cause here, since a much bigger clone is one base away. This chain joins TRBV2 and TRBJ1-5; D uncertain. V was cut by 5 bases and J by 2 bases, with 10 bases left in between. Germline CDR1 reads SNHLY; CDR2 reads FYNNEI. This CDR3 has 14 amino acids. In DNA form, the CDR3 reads TGTGCCAGCAGTCCCCAGGTAGGCAATCAGCCCCAGCATTTT. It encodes CASSPQVGNQPQHF. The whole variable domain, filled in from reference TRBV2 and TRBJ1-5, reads EPEVTQTPSHQVTQMGQEVILRCVPISNHLYFYWYRQILGQKVEFLVSFYNNEISEKSEIFDDQFSVERPDGSNFTLKIRSTKLEDSAMYFCASSPQVGNQPQHFGDGTRLSIL.

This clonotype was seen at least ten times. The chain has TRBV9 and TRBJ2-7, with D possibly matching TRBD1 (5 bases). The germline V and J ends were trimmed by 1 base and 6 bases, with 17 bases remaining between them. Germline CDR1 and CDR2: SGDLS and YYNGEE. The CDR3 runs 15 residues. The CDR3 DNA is TGTGCCAGCAGCGTAACTGGGGCGTTGGCCTCCGAGCAGTACTTC. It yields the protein CASSVTGALASEQYF.

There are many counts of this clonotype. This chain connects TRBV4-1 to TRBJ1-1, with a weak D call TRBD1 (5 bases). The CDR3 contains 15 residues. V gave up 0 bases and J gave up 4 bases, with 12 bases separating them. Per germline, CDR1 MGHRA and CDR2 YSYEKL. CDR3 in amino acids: CASSQERAGPTEAFF. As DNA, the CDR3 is TGCGCCAGCAGCCAAGAAAGGGCAGGGCCCACTGAAGCTTTCTTT.

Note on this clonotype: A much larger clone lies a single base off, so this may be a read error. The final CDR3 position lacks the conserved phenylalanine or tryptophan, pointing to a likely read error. CDR3 bases: TGTGCCAGCAGAATCACAGGGGAAGAGACCCAGTACTCC. Its translation: CASRITGEETQYS. This chain uses TRBV7-9 with TRBJ2-5; TRBD1 matches 7 bases. This CDR3 region has 13 residues. Per the germline V gene, CDR1 is SEHNR and CDR2 is FQNEAQ (reference sequence). Trimming at V came to 6 bases and at J to 3 bases, leaving 4 bases not matched to a gene.

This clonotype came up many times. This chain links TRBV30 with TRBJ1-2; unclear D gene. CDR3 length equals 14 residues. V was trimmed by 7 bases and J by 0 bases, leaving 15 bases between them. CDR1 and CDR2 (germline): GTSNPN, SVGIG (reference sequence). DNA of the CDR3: TGTGCCTTGGAGGACCGATTTACTAACTATGGCTACACCTTC. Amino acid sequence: CALEDRFTNYGYTF.

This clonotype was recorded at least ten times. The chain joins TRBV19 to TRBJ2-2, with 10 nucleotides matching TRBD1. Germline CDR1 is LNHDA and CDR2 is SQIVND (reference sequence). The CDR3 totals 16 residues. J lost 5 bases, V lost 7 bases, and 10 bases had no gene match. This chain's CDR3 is CASIDRQGARTGELFF. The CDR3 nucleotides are TGTGCCAGTATTGATCGACAGGGGGCGCGGACCGGGGAGCTGTTTTTT. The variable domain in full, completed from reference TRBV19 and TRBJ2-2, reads DGGITQSPKYLFRKEGQNVTLSCEQNLNHDAMYWYRQDPGQGLRLIYYSQIVNDFQKGDIAEGYSVSREKKESFPLTVTSAQKNPTAFYLCASIDRQGARTGELFFGEGSRLTVL.

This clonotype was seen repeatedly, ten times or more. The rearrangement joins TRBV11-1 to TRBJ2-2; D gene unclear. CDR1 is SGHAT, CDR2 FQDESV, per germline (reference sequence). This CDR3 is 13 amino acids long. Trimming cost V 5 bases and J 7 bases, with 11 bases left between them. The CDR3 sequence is CASSPQPGGELFF. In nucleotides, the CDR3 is TGTGCCAGCAGCCCGCAGCCCGGCGGGGAGCTGTTTTTT.

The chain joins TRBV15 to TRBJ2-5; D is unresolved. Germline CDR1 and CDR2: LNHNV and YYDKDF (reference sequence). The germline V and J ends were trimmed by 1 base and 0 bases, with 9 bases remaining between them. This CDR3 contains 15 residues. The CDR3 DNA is TGTGCCACCAGCAGAGCAGAAGGGTACCAAGAGACCCAGTACTTC. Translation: CATSRAEGYQETQYF.

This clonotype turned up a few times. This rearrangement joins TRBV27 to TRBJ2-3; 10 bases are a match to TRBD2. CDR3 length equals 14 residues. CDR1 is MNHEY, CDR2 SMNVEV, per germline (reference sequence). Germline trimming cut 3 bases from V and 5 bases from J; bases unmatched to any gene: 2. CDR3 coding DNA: TGTGCCAGCAGTTTCCGACTAGCGGGAGATACGCAGTATTTT. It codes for CASSFRLAGDTQYF.

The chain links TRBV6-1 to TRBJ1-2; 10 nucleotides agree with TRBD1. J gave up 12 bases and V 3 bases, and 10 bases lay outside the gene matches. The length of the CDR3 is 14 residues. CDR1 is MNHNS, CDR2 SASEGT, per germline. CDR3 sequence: CASSETGGKDPNTF. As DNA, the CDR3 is TGTGCCAGCAGTGAGACAGGGGGCAAGGATCCAAACACCTTC.

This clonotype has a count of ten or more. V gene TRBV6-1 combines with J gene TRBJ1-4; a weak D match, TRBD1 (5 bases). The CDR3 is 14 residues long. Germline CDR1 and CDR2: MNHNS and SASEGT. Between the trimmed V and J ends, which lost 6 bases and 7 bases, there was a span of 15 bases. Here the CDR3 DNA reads TGTGCCAGCAGGTCCTCCGGGGCCGGTGAAAAACTGTTTTTT. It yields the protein CASRSSGAGEKLFF.

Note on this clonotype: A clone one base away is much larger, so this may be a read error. The CDR3 DNA follows: TGTGCCAGCAGTTTACAAGTCGAGGTTGCGCAGTATTTT. Protein: CASSLQVEVAQYF. The V and J genes are TRBV12-3 or TRBV12-4 and TRBJ2-3, with D unclear. The CDR3 contains 13 residues. V was pared by 2 bases and J by 10 bases, with 13 bases between.

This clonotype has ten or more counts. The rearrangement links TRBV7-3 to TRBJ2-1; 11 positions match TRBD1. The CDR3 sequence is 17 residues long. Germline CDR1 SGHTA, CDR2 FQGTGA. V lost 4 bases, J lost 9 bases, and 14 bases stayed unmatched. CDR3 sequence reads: CASSSAPGTGGFGEQFF. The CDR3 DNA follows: TGTGCCAGCAGCTCCGCCCCTGGGACAGGGGGTTTTGGTGAGCAGTTCTTC.

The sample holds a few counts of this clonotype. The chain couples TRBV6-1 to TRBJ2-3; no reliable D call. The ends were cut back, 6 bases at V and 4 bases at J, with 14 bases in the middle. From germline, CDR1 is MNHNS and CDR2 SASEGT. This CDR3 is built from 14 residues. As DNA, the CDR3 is TGTGCCAGCAGGAGAAACTTAGGAGCAGATACGCAGTATTTT. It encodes CASRRNLGADTQYF.

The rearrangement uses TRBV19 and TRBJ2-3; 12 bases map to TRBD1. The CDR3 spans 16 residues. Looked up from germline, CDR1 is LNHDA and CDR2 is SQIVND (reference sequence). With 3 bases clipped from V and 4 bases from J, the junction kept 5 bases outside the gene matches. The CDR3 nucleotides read TGTGCCAGTAGTATCTTGGGGACAGGGGGCGCAGATACGCAGTATTTT. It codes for CASSILGTGGADTQYF.

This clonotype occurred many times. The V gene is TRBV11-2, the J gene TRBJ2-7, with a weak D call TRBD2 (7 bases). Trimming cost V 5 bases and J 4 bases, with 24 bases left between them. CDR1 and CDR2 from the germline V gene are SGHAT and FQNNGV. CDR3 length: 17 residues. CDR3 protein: CASSRSSGRGGDYEQYF. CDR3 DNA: TGTGCCAGCAGCCGATCCTCGGGGAGGGGGGGGGATTACGAGCAGTACTTC. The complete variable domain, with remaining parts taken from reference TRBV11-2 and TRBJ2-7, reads EAGVAQSPRYKIIEKRQSVAFWCNPISGHATLYWYQQILGQGPKLLIQFQNNGVVDDSQLPKDRFSAERLKGVDSTLKIQPAKLEDSAVYLCASSRSSGRGGDYEQYFGPGTRLTVT.

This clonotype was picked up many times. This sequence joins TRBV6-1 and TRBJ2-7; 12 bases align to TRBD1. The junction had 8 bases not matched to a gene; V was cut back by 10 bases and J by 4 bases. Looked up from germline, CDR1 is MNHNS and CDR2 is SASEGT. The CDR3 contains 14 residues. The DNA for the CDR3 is TGTGCCATCAGCCCGGGACAGGGGGCATACGAGCAGTACTTC. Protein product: CAISPGQGAYEQYF.

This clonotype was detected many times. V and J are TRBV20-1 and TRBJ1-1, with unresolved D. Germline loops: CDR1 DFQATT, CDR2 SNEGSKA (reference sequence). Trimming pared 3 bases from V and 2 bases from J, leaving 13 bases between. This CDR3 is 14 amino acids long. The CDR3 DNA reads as TGCAGTGCTAGCTCGGGGTACAGTAACACTGAAGCTTTCTTT. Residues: CSASSGYSNTEAFF.

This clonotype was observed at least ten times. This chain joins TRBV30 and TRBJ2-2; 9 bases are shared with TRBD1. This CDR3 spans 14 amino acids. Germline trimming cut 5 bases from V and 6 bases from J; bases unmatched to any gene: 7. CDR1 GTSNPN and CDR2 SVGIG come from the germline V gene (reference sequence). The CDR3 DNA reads TGTGCCTGGTTGTCTCGGACAGGGGCCGGGGAGCTGTTTTTT. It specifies CAWLSRTGAGELFF.

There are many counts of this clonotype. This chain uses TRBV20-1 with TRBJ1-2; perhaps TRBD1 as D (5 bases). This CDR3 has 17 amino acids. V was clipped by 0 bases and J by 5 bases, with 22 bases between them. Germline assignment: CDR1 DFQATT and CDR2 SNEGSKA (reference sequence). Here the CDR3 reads CSARDPGASPGRYGYTF. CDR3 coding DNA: TGCAGTGCTAGAGATCCTGGGGCCTCCCCGGGACGGTATGGCTACACCTTC.

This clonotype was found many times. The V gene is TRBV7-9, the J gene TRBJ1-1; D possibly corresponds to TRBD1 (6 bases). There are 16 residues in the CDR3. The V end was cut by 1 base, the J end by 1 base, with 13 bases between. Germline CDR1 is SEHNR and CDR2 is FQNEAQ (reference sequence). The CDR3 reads CASSLGSGGGNTEAFF. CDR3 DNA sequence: TGTGCCAGCAGCTTAGGATCCGGGGGCGGGAACACTGAAGCTTTCTTT.

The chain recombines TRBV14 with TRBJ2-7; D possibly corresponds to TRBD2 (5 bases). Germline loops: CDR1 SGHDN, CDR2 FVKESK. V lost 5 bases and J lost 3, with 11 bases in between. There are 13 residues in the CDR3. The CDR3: CASSSLAHYEQYF. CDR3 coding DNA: TGTGCCAGCAGCTCTCTAGCCCACTACGAGCAGTACTTC. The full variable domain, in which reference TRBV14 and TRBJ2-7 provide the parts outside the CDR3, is EAGVTQFPSHSVIEKGQTVTLRCDPISGHDNLYWYRRVMGKEIKFLLHFVKESKQDESGMPNNRFLAERTGGTYSTLKVQPAELEDSGVYFCASSSLAHYEQYFGPGTRLTVT.

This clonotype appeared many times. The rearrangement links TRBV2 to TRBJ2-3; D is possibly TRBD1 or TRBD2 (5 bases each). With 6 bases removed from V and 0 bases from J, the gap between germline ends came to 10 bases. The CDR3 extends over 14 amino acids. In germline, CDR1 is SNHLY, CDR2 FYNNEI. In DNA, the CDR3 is TGTGCCAGCAGCGGGGCAGGAAGCACAGATACGCAGTATTTT. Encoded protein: CASSGAGSTDTQYF.

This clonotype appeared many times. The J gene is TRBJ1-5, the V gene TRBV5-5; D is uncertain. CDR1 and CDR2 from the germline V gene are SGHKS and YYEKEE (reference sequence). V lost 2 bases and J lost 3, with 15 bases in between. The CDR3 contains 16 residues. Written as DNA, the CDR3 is TGTGCCAGCAGCTTAGGGTTGGCAGCCCTCAATCAGCCCCAGCATTTT. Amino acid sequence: CASSLGLAALNQPQHF.

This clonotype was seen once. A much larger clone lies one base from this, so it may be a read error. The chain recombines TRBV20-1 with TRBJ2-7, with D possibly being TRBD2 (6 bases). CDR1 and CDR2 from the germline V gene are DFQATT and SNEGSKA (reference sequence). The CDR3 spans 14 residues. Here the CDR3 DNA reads TGCAGTGCTAGAGTTCCGGGACTCTCCTACGAGCGGTACTTC. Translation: CSARVPGLSYERYF.